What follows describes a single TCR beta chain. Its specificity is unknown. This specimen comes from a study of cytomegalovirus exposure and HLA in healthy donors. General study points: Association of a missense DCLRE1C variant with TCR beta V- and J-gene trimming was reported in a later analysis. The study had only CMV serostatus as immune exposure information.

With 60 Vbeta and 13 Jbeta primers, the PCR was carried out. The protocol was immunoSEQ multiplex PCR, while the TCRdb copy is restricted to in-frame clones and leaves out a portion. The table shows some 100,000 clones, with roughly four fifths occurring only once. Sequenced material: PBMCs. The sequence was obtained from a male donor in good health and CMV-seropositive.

The CDR3 DNA is TGTGCCAGCTCACCCCGGGACAGGTATCCCTACGAGCAGTACTTC. Its protein product is CASSPRDRYPYEQYF. This chain links TRBV18 with TRBJ2-7; 8 bases align to TRBD1. Germline values: CDR1 KGHSH, CDR2 LQKENI. V was pared by 3 bases and J by 2 bases, with 6 bases of the junction left unmatched. The CDR3 is 15 amino acids.